The 19 T cell receptor beta chains below come from one sample, sequenced in a study of cytomegalovirus exposure and HLA in healthy donors. Profiling relied on immunoSEQ multiplex PCR, and the TCRdb table lists in-frame clones only, not all of them. The sample lists 110,000 to 150,000 clones, 85% to 90% occurring once. The sequencing input was PBMCs. The receptors stem from a woman aged 30 to 39 in good health and CMV-seropositive.

The chain couples TRBV15 to TRBJ1-2; D gene uncertain. The CDR3 has 12 residues. V lost 0 bases, J lost 5 bases, and 4 bases lay in between. Germline values: CDR1 LNHNV, CDR2 YYDKDF (reference sequence). The CDR3 coding sequence is TGTGCCACCAGCAGAGATCGTTATGGCTACACCTTC. This translates into CATSRDRYGYTF. The full variable domain, completed using reference TRBV15 and TRBJ1-2, is DAMVIQNPRYQVTQFGKPVTLSCSQTLNHNVMYWYQQKSSQAPKLLFHYYDKDFNNEADTPDNFQSRRPNTSFCFLDIRSPGLGDTAMYLCATSRDRYGYTFGSGTRLTVV.

This chain connects TRBV28 to TRBJ1-2; D call uncertain. Germline-derived CDR1 and CDR2 are MDHEN and SYDVKM. The CDR3 runs to 17 residues. Trimming pared 5 bases from V and 0 bases from J, leaving 19 bases between. The CDR3 sequence is CASSAPVLALSNYGYTF. The CDR3 DNA sequence: TGTGCCAGCAGTGCCCCCGTATTGGCCCTTTCTAACTATGGCTACACCTTC.

This rearrangement joins TRBV5-1 to TRBJ2-3, with 7 bases aligning to TRBD2. The CDR3 spans 14 residues. Germline V CDR1 and CDR2: SGHRS, YFSETQ. V was clipped by 9 bases and J by 2 bases; unmatched bases: 9. CDR3 in DNA: TGCGCCACCAAGCGGGACTACGTCACAGATACGCAGTATTTT. Protein: CATKRDYVTDTQYF.

This clone was counted a single time. V gene TRBV5-1 combines with J gene TRBJ2-7; D may be TRBD2 (6 bases). V dropped 1 base and J dropped 2 bases, with 7 bases sitting between them. The length of the CDR3 is 13 residues. Germline V lookup: CDR1 SGHRS, CDR2 YFSETQ. The CDR3 DNA reads TGCGCCAGCAGCTTGACGGGGGCCTACGAGCAGTACTTC. Protein: CASSLTGAYEQYF. Combining the CDR3 with reference TRBV5-1 and TRBJ2-7 gives the whole variable domain KAGVTQTPRYLIKTRGQQVTLSCSPISGHRSVSWYQQTPGQGLQFLFEYFSETQRNKGNFPGRFSGRQFSNSRSEMNVSTLELGDSALYLCASSLTGAYEQYFGPGTRLTVT.

This chain uses TRBV4-1 with TRBJ2-7; no clear D gene. Trimming left V 0 bases short and J 3 bases short, with 12 bases between. Germline values: CDR1 MGHRA, CDR2 YSYEKL. The CDR3 contains 15 residues. In DNA form, the CDR3 reads TGCGCCAGCAGCCAAGATGCGGCTAGTTTCTACGAGCAGTACTTC. This encodes CASSQDAASFYEQYF.

The chain carries TRBV28 and TRBJ1-5, with D perhaps matching TRBD1 (5 bases). V lost 8 bases, J lost 0 bases, and 11 bases lay in between. The CDR3 covers 14 residues. The germline V gene has CDR1 MDHEN and CDR2 SYDVKM. CDR3 protein: CASLGGNSNQPQHF. The CDR3 coding sequence is TGTGCCAGCTTGGGGGGGAATAGCAATCAGCCCCAGCATTTT. Variable domain in full (rest from reference TRBV28 and TRBJ1-5): DVKVTQSSRYLVKRTGEKVFLECVQDMDHENMFWYRQDPGLGLRLIYFSYDVKMKEKGDIPEGYSVSREKKERFSLILESASTNQTSMYLCASLGGNSNQPQHFGDGTRLSIL.

The chain joins TRBV2 to TRBJ1-1; tentative D call: TRBD1 (5 bases). V shed 6 bases and J shed 7 bases, with 9 bases lying between them. The CDR3 runs to 11 residues. CDR1 is SNHLY and CDR2 is FYNNEI in the germline V gene. The CDR3 sequence is CASRVDSEAFF. The DNA for the CDR3 is TGTGCCAGCAGAGTTGACAGTGAAGCTTTCTTT.

The chain uses TRBV29-1 and TRBJ2-3, with 10 bases identical to TRBD2. Germline CDR1 and CDR2: SQVTM and ANQGSEA. CDR3 size: 14 residues. V lost 5 bases, J lost 3 bases, and 5 bases stayed unmatched. CDR3 nucleotides: TGCAGCGTTTCCACGACTAGCGGGACAGATACGCAGTATTTT. This translates into CSVSTTSGTDTQYF.

The chain couples TRBV4-1 to TRBJ2-3; D might be TRBD1 (5 bases). The CDR3 is made up of 16 amino acids. Trimming removed 4 bases at V and 1 base at J, with 15 bases between. From germline, CDR1 is MGHRA and CDR2 YSYEKL. CDR3 region: CASSPEGAGGTDTQYF. DNA for the CDR3: TGCGCCAGCAGCCCAGAAGGGGCTGGAGGCACAGATACGCAGTATTTT.

V and J are TRBV6-1 and TRBJ2-7; D is possibly TRBD1 (6 bases). Trimming removed 6 bases from V and 9 bases from J, with 21 bases in between. Germline loops: CDR1 MNHNS, CDR2 SASEGT. CDR3 length: 14 residues. The CDR3 DNA follows: TGTGCCAGCAGGAGGACAGCCCCTGACCTGGTGCAGTACTTC. Amino acid sequence: CASRRTAPDLVQYF.

The J gene is TRBJ2-5, the V gene TRBV5-1; D gene ambiguous. The V end was cut by 0 bases, the J end by 5 bases, with 11 bases between. This CDR3 contains 14 residues. Germline lookup yields CDR1 SGHRS and CDR2 YFSETQ. The CDR3 loop reads CASSLGSVRETQYF. The CDR3 DNA sequence: TGCGCCAGCAGCTTGGGTTCGGTTCGGGAGACCCAGTACTTC.

The chain recombines TRBV6-5 with TRBJ1-2; TRBD1 agrees at 7 bases. CDR3 size: 16 residues. J gave up 4 bases and V 4 bases, and 12 bases lay outside the gene matches. The germline gives CDR1 MNHEY, CDR2 SVGAGI. The DNA for the CDR3 is TGTGCCAGCAGTTCCCTGACAGGGCCGGGGCCCTATGGCTACACCTTC. Amino acids: CASSSLTGPGPYGYTF.

CDR3 DNA sequence: TGTGCCAGCAAAGAGCAGGGGGGTGAAAAACTGTTTTTT. Residues: CASKEQGGEKLFF. This chain links TRBV28 with TRBJ1-4; 7 positions match TRBD1. Germline lookup yields CDR1 MDHEN and CDR2 SYDVKM. This CDR3 contains 13 residues. The J segment lost 7 bases and the V segment lost 7 bases, leaving 6 bases of the junction unmatched.

This rearrangement joins TRBV7-2 to TRBJ2-7; 8 positions agree with TRBD1. There are 14 residues in the CDR3. The germline CDR1 and CDR2 sequences are SGHTA and FQGNSA. V dropped 5 bases and J dropped 6; count of bases not matched to a gene: 9. The CDR3 here is CASSRTDQGAEQYF. CDR3 nucleotides: TGTGCCAGCAGCCGAACCGACCAGGGGGCCGAGCAGTACTTC.

The chain has TRBV5-1 and TRBJ2-2, with 9 bases aligning to TRBD2. This CDR3 region has 16 residues. CDR1 SGHRS and CDR2 YFSETQ come from the germline V gene. After removal of 4 bases from V and 2 bases from J, the junction contained 6 bases not matched to a gene. The CDR3 coding sequence is TGCGCCAGCAGCCGGACCGGGACTAGCAACACCGGGGAGCTGTTTTTT. Amino acid sequence: CASSRTGTSNTGELFF.

This clone was observed once. A read error may produce the germline difference seen at one junction end. The J gene is TRBJ1-2, the V gene TRBV9; 9 bases match TRBD1. The length of the CDR3 is 14 residues. From germline, CDR1 is SGDLS and CDR2 YYNGEE. The CDR3 bases are TGTGCCAGCCGCGTCGGGGGGACAGGGCGGGGCTACACCTTC. It encodes CASRVGGTGRGYTF.

Here the CDR3 DNA reads TGTGCCAGCACCGGGACAGCCAGGAGCGAAAAACTGTTTTTT. Amino acid sequence: CASTGTARSEKLFF. The gene calls are TRBV25-1 and TRBJ1-4; 7 nucleotides match TRBD1. The CDR3 has 14 amino acids. CDR1 and CDR2 (germline): MGHDK, SYGVNS. V shed 7 bases and J 8 bases; nucleotides not matched to a gene: 10.

The chain uses TRBV6-1 and TRBJ1-3, with 7 bases aligning to TRBD1. Trimming took 3 bases from V and 0 from J; bases not matched to a gene: 2. Germline V lookup: CDR1 MNHNS, CDR2 SASEGT. The CDR3 is 15 residues long. CDR3 region: CASSDRGNSGNTIYF. CDR3 nucleotide sequence: TGTGCCAGCAGTGACAGGGGGAACTCTGGAAACACCATATATTTT.

V is TRBV7-9 and J is TRBJ2-7; 12 nucleotides line up with TRBD2. The trim removed 5 bases at V and 5 bases at J, leaving 7 bases unmatched. This CDR3 region has 15 residues. Looked up from germline, CDR1 is SEHNR and CDR2 is FQNEAQ (reference sequence). CDR3 amino acids: CASSNGTSGFDEQYF. The CDR3 DNA reads as TGTGCCAGCAGCAACGGGACTAGCGGGTTCGACGAGCAGTACTTC.